The text below deals with one T cell receptor beta chain. The Seattle site enrolled patients during active infection and followed them longitudinally. This CDR3 spans 15 amino acids. After removal of 2 bases from V and 3 bases from J, the junction contained 4 bases not matched to a gene. In germline, CDR1 is SGHKS, CDR2 YYEKEE (reference sequence). Study processing details: Amplification of reference gene primers was used by the study to estimate nucleated cell counts. Clones were sequenced by immunoSEQ multiplex PCR, and TCRdb holds only the in-frame ones, with some missing. The V and J calls and clone size are taken from that table; D and trimming were inferred from the DNA. The sample includes 440,000 or so clones, approximately 90% of them seen just once. The sample belongs to a study of blood T cell repertoires in COVID-19.

What was sequenced was peripheral blood. This rearrangement joins TRBV5-5 to TRBJ2-7; 11 bases fit TRBD1. The receptor's source is a woman aged 40-49 years with COVID-19, enrolled during active disease. The CDR3 spells CASSFGQGAFYEQYF. The CDR3 DNA reads TGTGCCAGCAGCTTCGGACAGGGGGCTTTCTACGAGCAGTACTTC.